A selection of T cell receptor beta chains follows, all from one sample in a study of T cells in Graves' hyperthyroidism and ophthalmopathy. TCRdb reprocessed the multiplex PCR reads via MiXCR and lists one record per CDR3 protein. The sample records about 640,000 distinct CDR3 sequences, around 21% being singletons. The sequenced sample was blood. The receptors were gathered from a man between 25 and 39 years old with Graves' ophthalmopathy. Both conserved end residues are part of each CDR3. A D gene is named only where the DNA matches it firmly. Clone size is given for some rows only: seen once, a few or many times, or a class if the clone is expanded.

CASSPGGQKPQHF	TGTGCCAGTAGTCCGGGGGGACAAAAGCCCCAGCATTTT	TRBV19	TRBJ1-5	-	-
CASSAQTGFSDQETQYF	TGTGCCAGCAGCGCCCAAACGGGGTTTTCGGACCAAGAGACCCAGTACTTC	TRBV9	TRBJ2-5	-	-
CASSQEGGTSGRQETQYF	TGTGCCAGCAGCCAAGAAGGGGGGACTAGCGGGAGACAGGAGACCCAGTACTTC	TRBV3-1	TRBJ2-5	TRBD2	-
CSVEVMKVWGYEQYF	TGCAGCGTTGAAGTCATGAAGGTATGGGGTTACGAGCAGTACTTC	TRBV29-1	TRBJ2-7	-	few
CASSQESGRNEQFF	TGTGCCAGTAGCCAAGAAAGCGGGAGAAATGAGCAGTTCTTC	TRBV19	TRBJ2-1	TRBD2	-
CASSPGRYTDTQYF	TGTGCCAGCAGCCCCGGCAGGTACACAGATACGCAGTATTTT	TRBV11-2	TRBJ2-3	-	many
CSARDRHRANTGELFF	TGCAGTGCTAGAGACAGACACCGCGCGAACACCGGGGAGCTGTTTTTT	TRBV20-1	TRBJ2-2	-	-
CASSLNRAKQGAKNIQYF	TGTGCCAGCAGCTTGAATAGGGCAAAGCAGGGGGCCAAAAACATTCAGTACTTC	TRBV7-9	TRBJ2-4	-	-
CASRPPAGEVNEQFF	TGTGCCAGCAGGCCGCCTGCGGGAGAAGTCAATGAGCAGTTCTTC	TRBV2	TRBJ2-1	TRBD2	many
CASSWGGTSFADTQYF	TGTGCCAGCAGCTGGGGAGGGACTAGTTTCGCAGATACGCAGTATTTT	TRBV5-8	TRBJ2-3	TRBD2	-
CASSAPGQGADTQYF	TGTGCCAGCAGCGCGCCGGGACAGGGGGCAGATACGCAGTATTTT	TRBV9	TRBJ2-3	TRBD1	-
CASSFRIQLGVISYEQYF	TGTGCCAGCAGCTTCAGGATCCAGTTGGGGGTGATTAGCTACGAGCAGTACTTC	TRBV5-6	TRBJ2-7	-	-
CASSFQLVNNEQFF	TGTGCCAGCAGTTTCCAACTAGTCAACAATGAGCAGTTCTTC	TRBV28	TRBJ2-1	-	few
CASSTGTGAANYGYTF	TGTGCCAGCAGTACCGGGACAGGGGCGGCTAACTATGGCTACACCTTC	TRBV6-1	TRBJ1-2	TRBD1	-
CAISPGRNMNTEAFF	TGTGCCATCAGCCCGGGACGGAACATGAACACTGAAGCTTTCTTT	TRBV10-3	TRBJ1-1	-	-
CASSLPTGTGGYEQYF	TGTGCCAGCAGTCTACCAACCGGGACAGGGGGGTACGAGCAGTACTTC	TRBV27	TRBJ2-7	TRBD1	-
CASSFSLKGRTGNTIYF	TGTGCCAGCAGTTTCTCCCTAAAAGGAAGAACTGGAAACACCATATATTTT	TRBV11-2	TRBJ1-3	-	few
CASSVAGGTKAFF	TGTGCCAGCAGCGTAGCTGGGGGGACCAAAGCTTTCTTT	TRBV9	TRBJ1-1	-	-
CASSYQLTATNEKLFF	TGTGCCAGCAGTTACCAACTTACTGCAACTAATGAAAAACTGTTTTTT	TRBV6-5	TRBJ1-4	-	few
CASSQAIRPSYNEQFF	TGCGCCAGCAGCCAAGCTATTAGACCTTCCTACAATGAGCAGTTCTTC	TRBV4-1	TRBJ2-1	-	-
CASSLHTGDGYNEQFF	TGTGCCAGCAGCCTACACACAGGGGATGGGTACAATGAGCAGTTCTTC	TRBV3-1	TRBJ2-1	TRBD1	many
CASRSGRGNQPQHF	TGTGCCAGCAGATCAGGGAGGGGCAATCAGCCCCAGCATTTT	TRBV6-2/TRBV6-3	TRBJ1-5	-	-
CASSPGYSSGSSYNEQFF	TGTGCCAGCTCACCAGGGTATTCTAGCGGGAGCTCCTACAATGAGCAGTTCTTC	TRBV18	TRBJ2-1	TRBD2	-
CASRRQPSGESSYEQYF	TGCGCCAGCAGACGCCAACCTAGCGGGGAAAGCTCCTACGAGCAGTACTTC	TRBV4-1	TRBJ2-7	TRBD2	few
CASSSSAVSYNEQFF	TGCGCCAGCAGCAGCTCAGCGGTGTCCTACAATGAGCAGTTCTTC	TRBV5-1	TRBJ2-1	-	-
CASSQDQGTGSEAFF	TGTGCCAGCAGCCAAGATCAAGGGACAGGGAGTGAAGCTTTCTTT	TRBV3-1	TRBJ1-1	TRBD1	many
CASSPGTSGTSMETQYF	TGTGCCAGCAGCCCGGGGACTAGCGGGACCTCCATGGAGACCCAGTACTTC	TRBV7-9	TRBJ2-5	TRBD2	-
CSAKGLAGGYEQYF	TGCAGTGCTAAGGGACTAGCGGGAGGCTACGAGCAGTACTTC	TRBV20-1	TRBJ2-7	TRBD2	-
CASSQRVENEQFF	TGTGCCAGCAGCCAAAGGGTTGAGAATGAGCAGTTCTTC	TRBV4-2	TRBJ2-1	-	few
CSATYSAGELFF	TGCAGTGCTACGTATAGCGCCGGGGAGCTGTTTTTT	TRBV20-1	TRBJ2-2	-	once
CSARDGPGQGKGNYGYTF	TGCAGTGCTAGAGATGGACCGGGACAGGGGAAGGGAAACTATGGCTACACCTTC	TRBV20-1	TRBJ1-2	TRBD1	many
CASSLPHFREITGELFF	TGTGCCAGCAGCTTACCCCATTTCCGGGAGATTACCGGGGAGCTGTTTTTT	TRBV7-9	TRBJ2-2	-	-
CASSFDGTTGELFF	TGTGCCAGCAGCTTCGACGGAACCACCGGGGAGCTGTTTTTT	TRBV5-6	TRBJ2-2	-	-
CASSSRTGTSSGANVLTF	TGTGCCAGCAGCTCGCGGACAGGCACTAGCTCTGGGGCCAACGTCCTGACTTTC	TRBV7-9	TRBJ2-6	TRBD1	few
CSARDSGLDTGELFF	TGCAGTGCTAGAGATAGCGGCCTTGACACCGGGGAGCTGTTTTTT	TRBV20-1	TRBJ2-2	-	-
CASSGLRTGENIQYF	TGTGCCAGCAGTGGCCTCAGGACAGGAGAAAACATTCAGTACTTC	TRBV6-1	TRBJ2-4	TRBD1	few
CASHPGGIGALETQYF	TGTGCCAGCCACCCCGGAGGGATAGGGGCGTTGGAGACCCAGTACTTC	TRBV2	TRBJ2-5	-	-
CAWSDVLNWVEQYF	TGTGCCTGGAGTGACGTCCTCAATTGGGTCGAGCAGTACTTC	TRBV30	TRBJ2-7	-	-
CATSDPRQGSGGYTF	TGTGCCACCAGTGATCCTCGACAGGGTTCGGGTGGCTACACCTTC	TRBV24-1	TRBJ1-2	TRBD1	few
CASSFTSILGSSSYNEQFF	TGTGCCAGCAGTTTTACTAGTATCCTAGGGTCAAGCTCCTACAATGAGCAGTTCTTC	TRBV27	TRBJ2-1	-	-
CASSPTSEPYEQYF	TGTGCCAGCTCACCAACTAGCGAACCCTACGAGCAGTACTTC	TRBV18	TRBJ2-7	TRBD2	few
CASALEANQPQHF	TGTGCCAGCGCTTTGGAGGCCAATCAGCCCCAGCATTTT	TRBV6-2/TRBV6-3	TRBJ1-5	-	-
CASRNSGNGENEQFF	TGTGCCAGCAGAAACAGCGGAAACGGGGAAAATGAGCAGTTCTTC	TRBV28	TRBJ2-1	-	few
CSADFWEEGNQPQHF	TGCAGTGCTGACTTTTGGGAGGAGGGCAATCAGCCCCAGCATTTT	TRBV20-1	TRBJ1-5	-	few
CASSPNRGVDYEQYF	TGTGCCAGCAGCCCGAATCGGGGGGTAGACTACGAGCAGTACTTC	TRBV7-2	TRBJ2-7	TRBD2	few
CASSSHHRTATRYTDTQYF	TGTGCCAGCAGCTCCCACCACCGGACAGCCACCAGATACACAGATACGCAGTATTTT	TRBV5-8	TRBJ2-3	-	-
CASSLDRADYEQYF	TGTGCCAGCAGTTTAGACAGGGCGGACTACGAGCAGTACTTC	TRBV12-3/TRBV12-4	TRBJ2-7	-	many
CASSQEWVSGGTDTQYF	TGCGCCAGCAGCCAAGAATGGGTTAGCGGGGGGACAGATACGCAGTATTTT	TRBV4-3	TRBJ2-3	TRBD2	-
CASSALGPATNEKLFF	TGTGCCAGCAGCGCCTTGGGCCCCGCAACTAATGAAAAACTGTTTTTT	TRBV11-2	TRBJ1-4	-	-
CAITPGQGRDTEAFF	TGTGCCATCACCCCGGGGCAGGGGCGGGACACTGAAGCTTTCTTT	TRBV10-3	TRBJ1-1	-	many
CASSSGTGEAYEQYF	TGTGCCAGCAGTTCCGGGACAGGGGAAGCCTACGAGCAGTACTTC	TRBV12-3/TRBV12-4	TRBJ2-7	TRBD1	few
CSVEESAKNIQYF	TGCAGCGTTGAGGAGAGTGCCAAAAACATTCAGTACTTC	TRBV29-1	TRBJ2-4	-	many
CASSQDSSYGYTF	TGTGCCAGCAGCCAAGACAGCAGTTATGGCTACACCTTC	TRBV4-2	TRBJ1-2	-	many
CASSPRGASGRADTQYF	TGCGCCAGCAGCCCCCGTGGGGCTAGCGGGAGGGCAGATACGCAGTATTTT	TRBV4-1	TRBJ2-3	TRBD2	-
CASSLRGTASNSPLHF	TGTGCCAGCAGCTTAAGGGGGACAGCCAGCAATTCACCCCTCCACTTT	TRBV11-2	TRBJ1-6	TRBD1	-
CASSPHGTGGSYEQYF	TGTGCCAGCAGTCCCCACGGGACAGGGGGCTCCTACGAGCAGTACTTC	TRBV12-3/TRBV12-4	TRBJ2-7	TRBD1	many
CASSLVLAGVFRADTQYF	TGTGCCAGCAGTTTAGTACTAGCGGGAGTTTTTCGGGCAGATACGCAGTATTTT	TRBV28	TRBJ2-3	TRBD2	few